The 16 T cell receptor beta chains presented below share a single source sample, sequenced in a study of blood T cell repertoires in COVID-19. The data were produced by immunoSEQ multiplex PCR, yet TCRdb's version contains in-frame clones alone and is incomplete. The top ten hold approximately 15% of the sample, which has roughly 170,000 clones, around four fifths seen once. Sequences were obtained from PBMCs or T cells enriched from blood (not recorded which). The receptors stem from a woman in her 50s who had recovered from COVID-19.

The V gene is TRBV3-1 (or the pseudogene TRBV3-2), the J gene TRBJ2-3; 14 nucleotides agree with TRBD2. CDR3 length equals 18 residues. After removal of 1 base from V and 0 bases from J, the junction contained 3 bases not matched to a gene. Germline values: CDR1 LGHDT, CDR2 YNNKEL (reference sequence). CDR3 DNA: TGTGCCAGCAGCCAAGGACTAGCGGGGGGGACTAGCACAGATACGCAGTATTTT. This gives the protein CASSQGLAGGTSTDTQYF.

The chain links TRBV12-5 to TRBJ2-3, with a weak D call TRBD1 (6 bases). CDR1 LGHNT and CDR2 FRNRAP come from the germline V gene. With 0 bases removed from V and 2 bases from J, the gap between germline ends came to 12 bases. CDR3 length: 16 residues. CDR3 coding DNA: TGTGCTAGTGGTTTGGTAGTGGGGGCAGCCACAGATACGCAGTATTTT. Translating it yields CASGLVVGAATDTQYF.

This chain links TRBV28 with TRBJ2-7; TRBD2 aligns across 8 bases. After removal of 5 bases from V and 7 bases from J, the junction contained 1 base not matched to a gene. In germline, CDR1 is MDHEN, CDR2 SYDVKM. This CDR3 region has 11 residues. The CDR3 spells CASSRGGEQYF. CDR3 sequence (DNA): TGTGCCAGCAGTCGGGGGGGAGAGCAGTACTTC.

The CDR3 bases are TGTGCCATCAGTGAGTCGAAGGGGGGGGAAAATCAGCCCCAGCATTTT. The encoded protein is CAISESKGGENQPQHF. This sequence joins TRBV10-3 and TRBJ1-5; D perhaps matches TRBD1 (6 bases). The CDR3 covers 16 residues. Germline V gene sequence: CDR1 ENHRY, CDR2 SYGVKD. V lost 0 bases and J 4 bases, leaving 13 bases between the germline ends.

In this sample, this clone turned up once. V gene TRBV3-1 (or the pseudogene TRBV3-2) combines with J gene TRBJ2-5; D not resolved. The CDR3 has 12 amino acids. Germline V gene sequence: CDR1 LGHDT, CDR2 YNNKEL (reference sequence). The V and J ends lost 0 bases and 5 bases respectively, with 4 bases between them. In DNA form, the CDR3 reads TGTGCCAGCAGCCAAGAATATGAGACCCAGTACTTC. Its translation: CASSQEYETQYF.

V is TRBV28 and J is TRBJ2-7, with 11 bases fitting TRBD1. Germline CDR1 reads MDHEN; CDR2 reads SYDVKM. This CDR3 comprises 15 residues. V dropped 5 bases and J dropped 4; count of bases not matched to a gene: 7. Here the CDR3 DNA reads TGTGCCAGCAGTGGAATCCGGGACAGGGGGTACGAGCAGTACTTC. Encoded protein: CASSGIRDRGYEQYF.

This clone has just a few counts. For the CDR3, the DNA is TGTGCCAGCCGAACTAGCGAAAGCTCCTACGAGCAGTACTTC. The encoded protein is CASRTSESSYEQYF. The chain employs TRBV2 and TRBJ2-7, with 7 bases fitting TRBD2. The ends lost 8 bases at V and 0 bases at J; junction bases unmatched: 7. The CDR3 is made up of 14 amino acids. Germline V gene sequence: CDR1 SNHLY, CDR2 FYNNEI.

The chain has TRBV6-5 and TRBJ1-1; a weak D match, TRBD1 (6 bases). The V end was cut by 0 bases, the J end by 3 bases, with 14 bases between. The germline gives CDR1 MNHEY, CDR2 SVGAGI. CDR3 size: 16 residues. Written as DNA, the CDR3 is TGTGCCAGCAGTTACTCGCTGGGGGCTGGCGACACTGAAGCTTTCTTT. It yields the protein CASSYSLGAGDTEAFF.

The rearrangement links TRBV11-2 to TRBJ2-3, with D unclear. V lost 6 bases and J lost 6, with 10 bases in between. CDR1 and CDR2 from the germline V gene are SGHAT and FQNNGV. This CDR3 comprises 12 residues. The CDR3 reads CASRPAMDTQYF. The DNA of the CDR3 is TGTGCCAGCAGACCCGCGATGGATACGCAGTATTTT.

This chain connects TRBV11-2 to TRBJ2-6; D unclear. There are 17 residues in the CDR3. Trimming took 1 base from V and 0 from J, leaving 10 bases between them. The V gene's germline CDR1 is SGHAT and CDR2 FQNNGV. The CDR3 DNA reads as TGTGCCAGCAGCTTAGGATTACAGATCTCTGGGGCCAACGTCCTGACTTTC. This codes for CASSLGLQISGANVLTF.

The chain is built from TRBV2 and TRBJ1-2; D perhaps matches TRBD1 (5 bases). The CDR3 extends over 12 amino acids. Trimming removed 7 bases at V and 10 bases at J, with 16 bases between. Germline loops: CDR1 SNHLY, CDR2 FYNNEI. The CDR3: CASNGASLPYTF. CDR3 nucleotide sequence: TGTGCCAGCAATGGGGCCTCTCTCCCCTACACCTTC.

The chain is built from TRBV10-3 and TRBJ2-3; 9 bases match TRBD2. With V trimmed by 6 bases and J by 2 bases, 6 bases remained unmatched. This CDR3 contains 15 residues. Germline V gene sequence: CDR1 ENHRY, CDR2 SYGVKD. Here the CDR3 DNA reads TGTGCCATCAGACTGACTAGCGGCACCACAGATACGCAGTATTTT. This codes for CAIRLTSGTTDTQYF.

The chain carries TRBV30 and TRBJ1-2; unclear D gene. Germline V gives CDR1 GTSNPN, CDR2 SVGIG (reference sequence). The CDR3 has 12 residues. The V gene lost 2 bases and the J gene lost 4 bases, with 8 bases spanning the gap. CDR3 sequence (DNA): TGTGCCTGGAGTCTGGTGAGCTATGGCTACACCTTC. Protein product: CAWSLVSYGYTF.

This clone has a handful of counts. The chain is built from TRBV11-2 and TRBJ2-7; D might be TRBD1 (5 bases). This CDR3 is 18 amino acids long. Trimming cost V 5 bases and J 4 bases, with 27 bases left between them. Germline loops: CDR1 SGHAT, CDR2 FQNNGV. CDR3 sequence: CASSHPSRVQGRKYEQYF. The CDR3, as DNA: TGTGCCAGCAGCCACCCATCTCGGGTTCAGGGTAGGAAGTACGAGCAGTACTTC.

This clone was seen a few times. The CDR3 here is CSAKTGSDTEAFF. The CDR3 bases are TGCAGCGCCAAGACAGGGTCGGACACTGAAGCTTTCTTT. The chain combines TRBV29-1 with TRBJ1-1, with 7 bases that match TRBD1. The J segment lost 3 bases and the V segment lost 7 bases, leaving 8 bases of the junction unmatched. Per the germline V gene, CDR1 is SQVTM and CDR2 is ANQGSEA. This CDR3 has 13 residues.

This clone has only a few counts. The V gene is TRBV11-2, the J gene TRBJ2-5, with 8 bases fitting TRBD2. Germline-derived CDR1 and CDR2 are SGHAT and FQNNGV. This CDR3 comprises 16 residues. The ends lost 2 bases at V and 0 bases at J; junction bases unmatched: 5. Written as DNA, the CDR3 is TGTGCCAGCAGCTTAACCTCTAGCGGGTACCAAGAGACCCAGTACTTC. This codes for CASSLTSSGYQETQYF.